These 5 T cell receptor beta chains were sequenced from one sample in a study of blood T cell repertoires in COVID-19 (dated by TCRdb to 2019 to 2021). Receptor amplification or capture employed the immunoSEQ multiplex PCR assay. This is the immuneACCESS table as TCRdb keeps it, with only in-frame sequences that have V and J called. A part of the clones is gone; compared with another copy, unresolved V genes explain less than half, and the rest is unexplained. Recorded for this sample are 200,000 to 250,000 clones; roughly 76% of them occurred a single time. Together, the top ten hold around 7.5% of the sample. The sequenced sample consisted of peripheral blood. The receptors derive from a woman of 80 years or more with COVID-19, enrolled during active disease.

The CDR3 region is CASSLGTTGRGYTF. CDR3 nucleotides: TGTGCCAGCAGCTTAGGGACGACAGGGAGAGGCTACACCTTC. The chain uses TRBV7-3 and TRBJ1-2; the match to TRBD1 covers 7 bases. Trimming took 2 bases from V and 8 from J; bases not matched to a gene: 8. CDR1 is SGHTA, CDR2 FQGTGA, per germline. CDR3 size: 14 residues.

This rearrangement joins TRBV14 to TRBJ1-1; 8 nucleotides match TRBD1. The CDR3 totals 15 residues. With 1 base clipped from V and 1 base from J, the junction kept 2 bases outside the gene matches. Germline values: CDR1 SGHDN, CDR2 FVKESK. The CDR3 sequence: CASSQARGQNTEAFF. The CDR3 nucleotides read TGTGCCAGCAGCCAAGCCAGGGGGCAGAACACTGAAGCTTTCTTT. Full variable domain (rest looked up from reference TRBV14 and TRBJ1-1): EAGVTQFPSHSVIEKGQTVTLRCDPISGHDNLYWYRRVMGKEIKFLLHFVKESKQDESGMPNNRFLAERTGGTYSTLKVQPAELEDSGVYFCASSQARGQNTEAFFGQGTRLTVV.

V gene TRBV12-3 or TRBV12-4 combines with J gene TRBJ1-6; D is unresolved. CDR3 length: 12 amino acids. Trimming removed 6 bases at V and 8 bases at J, with 8 bases between. CDR3 sequence reads: CASSQTDSPLHF. The CDR3 coding sequence is TGTGCCAGCAGCCAAACGGATTCACCCCTCCACTTT.

This chain links TRBV5-1 with TRBJ1-6; no clear D gene. CDR3 length: 15 residues. The germline gives CDR1 SGHRS, CDR2 YFSETQ. Trimming took off 0 bases at V and 5 bases at J, with 9 bases between the two ends. The CDR3 here is CASSLAGANNSPLHF. The CDR3 DNA reads as TGCGCCAGCAGCTTGGCGGGAGCTAATAATTCACCCCTCCACTTT.

The chain combines TRBV18 with TRBJ1-1; weak D call: TRBD1 (6 bases). The germline V and J ends were trimmed by 2 bases and 3 bases, with 10 bases remaining between them. Germline CDR1 is KGHSH and CDR2 is LQKENI. CDR3 length equals 14 residues. CDR3 nucleotide sequence: TGTGCCAGCTCACCAGCAGGGGTGGACACTGAAGCTTTCTTT. Protein sequence: CASSPAGVDTEAFF.